These T cell receptor beta chains were read from a single sample in a study of control samples from healthy donors and cancer patients. TCRdb keeps only in-frame clones here, not all; method: immunoSEQ multiplex PCR. The sample carries 150,000 or so clones, around nine tenths recorded once. Sequencing input: blood. The source of these receptors is a man aged 18 to 30 in good health. CDR3s include the opening cysteine and the closing phenylalanine or tryptophan. A D gene is named only where the DNA matches it firmly. Clone size is stated in some rows and not others, as once, few, many or a class when expanded.

. | TRBJ2-7 | . | TRBV7-2 | CASSLHLTIGGADSYEQYF | TGTGCCAGCAGCTTACATCTCACTATTGGGGGGGCAGACTCCTACGAGCAGTACTTC
TRBD2 | TRBJ2-5 | . | TRBV5-4 | CASSLGSGGGEETQYF | TGTGCCAGCAGCTTGGGTTCCGGGGGGGGCGAAGAGACCCAGTACTTC
. | TRBJ2-7 | . | TRBV14 | CASSQGQVYEQYF | TGTGCCAGCAGCCAAGGGCAGGTCTACGAGCAGTACTTC
TRBD2 | TRBJ2-1 | . | TRBV7-6 | CASSPTSGGNNEQFF | TGTGCCAGCAGCCCGACTAGCGGGGGAAACAATGAGCAGTTCTTC
. | TRBJ1-2 | once | TRBV12-1 | CASSCLGLPDRGENGYTF | TGTGCCAGCAGTTGTCTGGGACTGCCGGACAGGGGAGAGAATGGCTACACCTTC
. | TRBJ1-5 | . | TRBV18 | CASSPPGGLGQPQHF | TGTGCCAGCTCACCACCGGGAGGTCTGGGTCAGCCCCAGCATTTT
. | TRBJ2-7 | . | TRBV10-1 | CASSKGKRSGEQYF | TGCGCCAGCAGCAAGGGGAAGAGGTCCGGGGAGCAGTACTTC
. | TRBJ1-1 | . | TRBV6-6 | CASNEGHENTEAFF | TGTGCCAGCAATGAGGGGCACGAGAACACTGAAGCTTTCTTT
TRBD2 | TRBJ2-1 | . | TRBV5-4 | CASRRAGVSYNEQFF | TGTGCCAGCAGGCGAGCGGGGGTCTCCTACAATGAGCAGTTCTTC
. | TRBJ1-4 | . | TRBV11-2 | CASSLGPRNEKLFF | TGTGCCAGCAGCCTGGGACCGCGAAATGAAAAACTGTTTTTT
. | TRBJ2-1 | . | TRBV4-2 | CASSQAPSPYNEQFF | TGTGCCAGCAGCCAAGCACCGTCCCCCTACAATGAGCAGTTCTTC
. | TRBJ2-2 | . | TRBV6-6 | CASSYSTANTGELFF | TGTGCCAGCAGTTACTCAACAGCGAACACCGGGGAGCTGTTTTTT
. | TRBJ1-5 | few | TRBV30 | CAWSVSRQPQHF | TGTGCCTGGAGTGTATCCAGGCAGCCCCAGCATTTT
. | TRBJ2-6 | few | TRBV6-2/TRBV6-3 | CASSYNSGANVLTF | TGTGCCAGCAGTTACAACTCTGGGGCCAACGTCCTGACTTTC
TRBD1 | TRBJ1-2 | . | TRBV4-1 | CASSQDRDRDNYGYTF | TGCGCCAGCAGCCAAGATAGGGACAGGGATAACTATGGCTACACCTTC
. | TRBJ1-6 | . | TRBV10-3 | CAISPNTGGNSPLHF | TGTGCCATCAGCCCTAACACAGGAGGCAATTCACCCCTCCACTTT
TRBD1 | TRBJ1-2 | . | TRBV28 | CASSPGTGGEPYGYTF | TGTGCCAGCAGTCCCGGGACAGGGGGAGAACCATATGGCTACACCTTC
TRBD1 | TRBJ1-4 | . | TRBV14 | CASSPGQGAVATNEKLFF | TGTGCCAGCAGCCCAGGACAGGGGGCAGTTGCAACTAATGAAAAACTGTTTTTT
TRBD1 | TRBJ1-1 | . | TRBV6-5 | CASTDRDRLNTEAFF | TGTGCCAGCACCGACAGGGACCGCTTGAACACTGAAGCTTTCTTT
. | TRBJ2-7 | . | TRBV4-2 | CASSQDGSSYEQYF | TGTGCCAGCAGCCAAGATGGGAGCTCCTACGAGCAGTACTTC
. | TRBJ2-3 | . | TRBV7-2 | CASSRRIHTDTQYF | TGTGCCAGCAGCCGCCGGATCCACACAGATACGCAGTATTTT
. | TRBJ2-7 | . | TRBV5-5 | CASAGSHEQYF | TGTGCCAGCGCGGGATCCCACGAGCAGTACTTC
. | TRBJ2-5 | . | TRBV7-2 | CASSLAGGGETQYF | TGTGCCAGCAGCTTAGCGGGGGGCGGGGAGACCCAGTACTTC
. | TRBJ2-1 | . | TRBV5-1 | CASSLVPGVEQFF | TGCGCCAGCAGCTTGGTCCCCGGGGTTGAGCAGTTCTTC
TRBD1 | TRBJ2-1 | . | TRBV5-1 | CASSSGDRGKNNEQFF | TGCGCCAGCAGCTCCGGGGACAGGGGTAAGAACAATGAGCAGTTCTTC
. | TRBJ2-3 | . | TRBV4-2 | CASSQDIQRASTDTQYF | TGTGCCAGCAGCCAAGATATCCAGCGGGCGAGCACAGATACGCAGTATTTT
TRBD1 | TRBJ2-1 | . | TRBV6-1 | CASSESTGGQYNEQFF | TGTGCCAGCAGTGAATCGACAGGGGGGCAATACAATGAGCAGTTCTTC
. | TRBJ1-1 | . | TRBV19 | CASRGGYQEAFF | TGTGCCAGTAGAGGGGGGTACCAGGAAGCTTTCTTT
TRBD1 | TRBJ1-6 | . | TRBV19 | CASSISGTGNSPLHF | TGTGCCAGTAGTATTTCCGGGACAGGGAATTCACCCCTCCACTTT
TRBD1 | TRBJ2-5 | . | TRBV7-9 | CASSPPDRGKMETQYF | TGTGCCAGCAGCCCCCCTGACAGGGGGAAGATGGAGACCCAGTACTTC
. | TRBJ2-7 | few | TRBV6-6 | CASSYRAKQYF | TGTGCCAGCAGTTACCGGGCTAAGCAGTACTTC
. | TRBJ1-6 | . | TRBV2 | CASSGGSPNNSPLHF | TGTGCCAGCAGTGGCGGCAGCCCAAATAATTCACCCCTCCACTTT
. | TRBJ2-3 | few | TRBV4-2 | CASSLSAATDTQYF | TGTGCCAGCAGCCTCTCGGCTGCCACAGATACGCAGTATTTT
TRBD2 | TRBJ2-5 | . | TRBV11-2 | CASSLEAGVRETQYF | TGTGCCAGCAGCTTAGAAGCGGGGGTGCGGGAGACCCAGTACTTC
. | TRBJ1-1 | . | TRBV11-2 | CASSSRREAFF | TGTGCCAGCAGCTCGAGACGAGAAGCTTTCTTT
TRBD1 | TRBJ1-2 | . | TRBV3-1/TRBV3-2 | CASSQRGQSAGYTF | TGTGCCAGCAGCCAAAGGGGACAGTCGGCCGGCTACACCTTC
. | TRBJ1-1 | once | TRBV11-3 | CASSLSPGPEAFF | TGTGCCAGCAGCTTAAGCCCGGGACCTGAAGCTTTCTTT
. | TRBJ1-6 | . | TRBV4-3 | CASSQKTQTKSPLHF | TGCGCCAGCAGCCAAAAAACGCAAACTAAATCACCCCTCCACTTT
TRBD1 | TRBJ2-5 | . | TRBV18 | CASSLTGGWETQYF | TGTGCCAGCTCTTTGACAGGGGGCTGGGAGACCCAGTACTTC
. | TRBJ2-7 | . | TRBV7-2 | CASSLVGAYEQYF | TGTGCCAGCAGCTTAGTGGGGGCCTACGAGCAGTACTTC
. | TRBJ1-2 | . | TRBV4-1 | CASSHLNDGYYGYTF | TGCGCCAGCAGCCACCTGAACGACGGATACTATGGCTACACCTTC
. | TRBJ2-7 | . | TRBV27 | CASSPPYSQYEQYF | TGTGCCAGCAGCCCGCCTTACTCACAATACGAGCAGTACTTC
. | TRBJ2-7 | once | TRBV27 | CASSLIMNPSYEQYF | TGTGCCAGCAGTCTGATCATGAATCCCTCCTACGAGCAGTACTTC
. | TRBJ1-1 | . | TRBV14 | CASSQTLNTEAFF | TGTGCCAGCAGCCAGACACTAAACACTGAAGCTTTCTTT
. | TRBJ1-3 | . | TRBV18 | CASSPLVAGNTIYF | TGTGCCAGCTCACCACTGGTTGCTGGAAACACCATATATTTT
. | TRBJ1-3 | few | TRBV28 | CASSPLTGSGNTIYF | TGTGCCAGCAGTCCCCTAACAGGGTCTGGAAACACCATATATTTT
. | TRBJ1-1 | . | TRBV7-7 | CASSPSAGANTEAFF | TGTGCCAGCAGCCCCTCGGCGGGGGCTAACACTGAAGCTTTCTTT
. | TRBJ1-1 | once | TRBV5-1 | CASSLQFMNTEAFF | TGCGCCAGCAGCTTGCAGTTTATGAACACTGAAGCTTTCTTT
. | TRBJ2-5 | . | TRBV5-4 | CASSLAGNQETQYF | TGTGCCAGCAGCTTGGCGGGGAACCAAGAGACCCAGTACTTC
. | TRBJ2-7 | . | TRBV7-8 | CASSLAAGTYEQYF | TGTGCCAGCAGCTTAGCGGCAGGTACCTACGAGCAGTACTTC
. | TRBJ1-1 | . | TRBV3-1/TRBV3-2 | CASSLSRNTEAFF | TGTGCCAGCAGCCTGTCAAGGAACACTGAAGCTTTCTTT
TRBD2 | TRBJ2-1 | . | TRBV11-3 | CASSLSGGTAQFF | TGTGCCAGCAGCTTAAGCGGGGGGACAGCGCAGTTCTTC
. | TRBJ2-1 | . | TRBV28 | CASRSGFSYNEQFF | TGTGCCAGCAGGTCAGGGTTCTCCTACAATGAGCAGTTCTTC
. | TRBJ2-7 | . | TRBV7-7 | CASSRGTAYEQYF | TGTGCCAGCAGCCGCGGGACGGCCTACGAGCAGTACTTC
. | TRBJ2-5 | . | TRBV7-3 | CASSLGRAAGETQYF | TGTGCCAGCAGCTTAGGTCGGGCCGCGGGAGAGACCCAGTACTTC